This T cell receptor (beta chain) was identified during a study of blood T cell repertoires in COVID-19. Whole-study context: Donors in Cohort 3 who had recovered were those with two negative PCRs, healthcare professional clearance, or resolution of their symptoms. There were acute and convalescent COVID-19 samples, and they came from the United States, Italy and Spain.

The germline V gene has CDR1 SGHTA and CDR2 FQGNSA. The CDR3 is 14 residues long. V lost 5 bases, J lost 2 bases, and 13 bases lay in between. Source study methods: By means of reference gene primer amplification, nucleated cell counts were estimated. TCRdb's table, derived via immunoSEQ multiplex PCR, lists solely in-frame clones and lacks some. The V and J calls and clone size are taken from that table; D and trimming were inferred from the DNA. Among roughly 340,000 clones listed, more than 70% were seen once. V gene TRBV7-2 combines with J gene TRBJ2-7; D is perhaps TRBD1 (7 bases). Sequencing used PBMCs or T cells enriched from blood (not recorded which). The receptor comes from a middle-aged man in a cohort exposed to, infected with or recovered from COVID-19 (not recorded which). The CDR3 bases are TGTGCCAGCAGCATCAGGGGGAGGCCCTACGAGCAGTACTTC. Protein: CASSIRGRPYEQYF.